The rows below give T cell receptor beta chains drawn from one sample of a study of blood T cell repertoires in COVID-19. Libraries were prepared by immunoSEQ multiplex PCR; TCRdb keeps only in-frame clonotypes and omits some of them. The sample shows 390,000 or so clones, 80% to 90% of them seen only once. Sequenced material: peripheral blood. Receptors originate from a woman aged 25-40 years with COVID-19, enrolled during active disease. The CDR3 runs from the conserved cysteine through the conserved F or W. The D gene is left open where the match is weak. Size values are once, few and many counts, or a class for expanded clones, and some rows have none.

cdr3_length clone_size d_call j_call v_call cdr3_nt cdr3_aa
22 few TRBD2 TRBJ2-6 TRBV19 TGTGCCAGTAGTACTCCACCTCTAGCGGGAGACTTTGAGAGCTCTGGGGCCAACGTCCTGACTTTC CASSTPPLAGDFESSGANVLTF
13 few TRBD2 TRBJ2-7 TRBV6-2/TRBV6-3 TGTGCCAGCAGCTTGCGGGGGACTAACGAGCAGTACTTC CASSLRGTNEQYF
11 . . TRBJ2-7 TRBV30 TGTGCCTGGAGTACAGGGTACGAGCAGTACTTC CAWSTGYEQYF
13 . . TRBJ1-5 TRBV19 TGTGCCAGTAGTATCTCTGTCAATCAGCCCCAGCATTTT CASSISVNQPQHF
13 . . TRBJ1-6 TRBV6-5 TGTGCCAGCGGTCAGGCGTCTAATTCACCCCTCCACTTT CASGQASNSPLHF
16 . . TRBJ2-7 TRBV5-5 TGTGCCAGCACCCCGAGGGGACAAACTCGAGACTACGAGCAGTACTTC CASTPRGQTRDYEQYF
15 . TRBD2 TRBJ2-7 TRBV5-1 TGCGCCAGCAGCCCGGACGGGACTAGCGGGAGGGAGCAGTACTTC CASSPDGTSGREQYF
14 . TRBD2 TRBJ2-3 TRBV11-2 TGTGCCAGCAGCCCAGTCGGGAGGACAGATACGCAGTATTTT CASSPVGRTDTQYF
16 . . TRBJ2-3 TRBV24-1 TGTGCCACCAGTGACCGGCGGGGAAGACCGACAGATACGCAGTATTTT CATSDRRGRPTDTQYF
15 . . TRBJ2-7 TRBV19 TGTGCCAGTAGTGTTTATACCGGGCCAGGAGGCGAGCAGTACTTC CASSVYTGPGGEQYF
14 . . TRBJ2-3 TRBV30 TGTGCCTGGAGTCGACATCCTTTTGAAGATACGCAGTATTTT CAWSRHPFEDTQYF
14 . TRBD2 TRBJ2-3 TRBV2 TGTGCCAGCAGGATGGCTAGCGGGAGACATACGCAGTATTTT CASRMASGRHTQYF
16 . TRBD1 TRBJ1-4 TRBV24-1 TGTGCCACTCGGGACAGGGAATGGGAAACTAATGAAAAACTGTTTTTT CATRDREWETNEKLFF
11 few . TRBJ1-2 TRBV20-1 TGCAGTGCTAGAGTGCAGGGCGGCTACACCTTC CSARVQGGYTF
13 . . TRBJ1-5 TRBV2 TGTGCCAGCAGTGAAAAACAGAATCAGCCCCAGCATTTT CASSEKQNQPQHF
11 . . TRBJ1-3 TRBV12-3/TRBV12-4 TGTGCCAGCAGAAGTCAGAACACCATATATTTT CASRSQNTIYF
16 once . TRBJ2-2 TRBV27 TGTGCCAGCAGTTTCCTGGGGGGGCGCGATACCGGGGAGCTGTTTTTT CASSFLGGRDTGELFF
14 . . TRBJ2-2 TRBV5-1 TGCGCCAGCAGCTTGGGGTCGGGCACCGGGGAGCTGTTTTTT CASSLGSGTGELFF
18 . TRBD2 TRBJ2-2 TRBV12-5 TGTGCTAGTGGTTTGGTACGGGACGGGAGGGTAAACACCGGGGAGCTGTTTTTT CASGLVRDGRVNTGELFF
14 . . TRBJ2-4 TRBV5-1 TGCGCCAGCAGCTTGGGGGGAGTCCAAAACATTCAGTACTTC CASSLGGVQNIQYF
15 . . TRBJ2-7 TRBV7-2 TGTGCCAGCAGATTAGGAAGCCTCGGGAGTCTCGAGCAGTACTTC CASRLGSLGSLEQYF
15 . . TRBJ2-7 TRBV5-6 TGTGCCAGCAGCTTTTTGGGCCTCAGCTCCTACGAGCAGTACTTC CASSFLGLSSYEQYF
17 . TRBD2 TRBJ2-2 TRBV4-1 TGCGCCAGCAGCCGGACTAGCGGGATCGCGAACACCGGGGAGCTGTTTTTT CASSRTSGIANTGELFF
16 . TRBD2 TRBJ2-1 TRBV28 TGTGCCAGCAGTTCGACTAGCGGGAGGTCCTACAATGAGCAGTTCTTC CASSSTSGRSYNEQFF
14 . . TRBJ1-2 TRBV5-4 TGTGCCAGCAGCTTCATGCAGGGGATCTCCGGCTACACCTTC CASSFMQGISGYTF
11 . . TRBJ1-1 TRBV11-2 TGTGCCAGCAGCTTAGGCAGGAAGGCTTTCTTT CASSLGRKAFF
12 . TRBD2 TRBJ2-7 TRBV3-1/TRBV3-2 TGTGCCAGCCGTCGGAGCGGGAGGGAGCAGTACTTC CASRRSGREQYF
16 . TRBD2 TRBJ2-3 TRBV7-2 TGTGCCAGCAGCTTAGCTAGCGGGAGGCCCACAGATACGCAGTATTTT CASSLASGRPTDTQYF